This entry concerns a single TCR beta chain. This sample includes further DNA sequences coding for the same CDR3. This entry comes from a study of blood T cell repertoires in COVID-19. Seattle researchers signed up patients amid active infection and tracked them longitudinally. Original methodology: The authors estimated nucleated cell counts from reference gene primer amplification. Measured with immunoSEQ multiplex PCR; TCRdb has only the in-frame clones, and not every one. V, J and clone size are taken as reported in that table, and D and trimming were inferred from the DNA itself. The sample records about 260,000 clones, almost 90% being singletons. Losses at the gene ends were 6 bases for V and 2 bases for J; bases not matched to a gene: 1. The CDR3 consists of 12 residues. The germline gives CDR1 SNHLY, CDR2 FYNNEI.

Sequenced: peripheral blood. The chain has TRBV2 and TRBJ2-7; 7 nucleotides agree with TRBD2. The receptor was derived from a woman under 40 with COVID-19, enrolled during active disease. This chain's CDR3 is CASRGGAYEQYF. The DNA of the CDR3 is TGTGCCAGCAGGGGGGGGGCCTACGAGCAGTACTTC. The full variable domain, rest sourced from reference TRBV2 and TRBJ2-7, is EPEVTQTPSHQVTQMGQEVILRCVPISNHLYFYWYRQILGQKVEFLVSFYNNEISEKSEIFDDQFSVERPDGSNFTLKIRSTKLEDSAMYFCASRGGAYEQYFGPGTRLTVT.